The following is a T cell receptor (beta chain) sequence with its context. The data were produced by immunoSEQ multiplex PCR, yet TCRdb's version contains in-frame clones alone and is incomplete. This sample has tens of thousands of clones, with 75% to 90% found just once. The data were obtained in a study of T cell clones after liver transplantation. This sample comprised CD4+ T cells from blood, obtained at the 22-month timepoint. The receptor's source is a human patient who received a liver transplant. These T cells may partly come from the graft donor.

The chain's CDR3 is CASSGYSSEAFF. The CDR3 nucleotides read TGTGCCAGCAGCGGGTACAGTAGTGAAGCTTTCTTT. The chain employs TRBV9 and TRBJ1-1; D is uncertain. CDR1 and CDR2 (germline): SGDLS, YYNGEE. The CDR3 has 12 amino acids. Trimming removed 3 bases from V and 7 bases from J, with 10 bases in between.